This is a list of T cell receptor beta chains from one sample in a study of blood T cell repertoires in COVID-19. The assay was immunoSEQ multiplex PCR, and TCRdb's table has in-frame clones only and misses some. The profile shows about 180,000 clones, approximately 80% of them singletons. The sample was PBMCs or T cells enriched from blood (not recorded which). Every receptor here comes from a man aged 60 to 75 who had been exposed to COVID-19. CDR3s include the opening cysteine and the closing phenylalanine or tryptophan. Fields, in order: V gene, D gene, J gene, clone size, CDR3 DNA, CDR3 protein. D genes are given only for firm matches. Part of the rows lack a size; the others show once, few, many or a class for expanded clones.

v_gene: TRBV7-2; d_gene: NA; j_gene: TRBJ1-5; abundance: NA; CDR3nt: TGTGCCAGCAGCGAGCAGACAATCGGTAGCAATCAGCCCCAGCATTTT; CDR3aa: CASSEQTIGSNQPQHF
v_gene: TRBV7-9; d_gene: NA; j_gene: TRBJ2-2; abundance: NA; CDR3nt: TGTGCCAGCAGGCCTAACACGGGGAGCACCGGGGAGCTGTTTTTT; CDR3aa: CASRPNTGSTGELFF
v_gene: TRBV7-6; d_gene: NA; j_gene: TRBJ1-2; abundance: NA; CDR3nt: TGTGCCAGCAGCTTATCCAGGGGTGGCTACACCTTC; CDR3aa: CASSLSRGGYTF
v_gene: TRBV3-1/TRBV3-2; d_gene: TRBD2; j_gene: TRBJ2-2; abundance: NA; CDR3nt: TGTGCCAGCAGCCAAGAATGGCTAGCGGGAGTCACCGGGGAGCTGTTTTTT; CDR3aa: CASSQEWLAGVTGELFF
v_gene: TRBV5-1; d_gene: TRBD2; j_gene: TRBJ2-1; abundance: once; CDR3nt: TGCGCCAGCAGGAATACCCGGACTAGCGGGAGGGCCGCGGATGAGCAGTTCTTC; CDR3aa: CASRNTRTSGRAADEQFF
v_gene: TRBV5-1; d_gene: TRBD2; j_gene: TRBJ2-2; abundance: NA; CDR3nt: TGCGCCAGCAGCACCCGGACTAGCGGGGGCCCCGGGGAGCTGTTTTTT; CDR3aa: CASSTRTSGGPGELFF
v_gene: TRBV6-6; d_gene: TRBD1; j_gene: TRBJ1-1; abundance: NA; CDR3nt: TGTGCCAGCAGCGAACAGGGGACGAACACTGAAGCTTTCTTT; CDR3aa: CASSEQGTNTEAFF
v_gene: TRBV6-5; d_gene: TRBD2; j_gene: TRBJ2-1; abundance: NA; CDR3nt: TGTGCCAGCAGTTGGACTAGCGGGAGCAATTTGGATGAGCAGTTCTTC; CDR3aa: CASSWTSGSNLDEQFF
v_gene: TRBV18; d_gene: NA; j_gene: TRBJ2-7; abundance: NA; CDR3nt: TGTGCCAGCTCACCCCTGAATGGCGGAGCCAGCTCCTACGAGCAGTACTTC; CDR3aa: CASSPLNGGASSYEQYF
v_gene: TRBV27; d_gene: NA; j_gene: TRBJ1-1; abundance: NA; CDR3nt: TGTGCCAGCATAAAAGGGGCAATGAACACTGAAGCTTTCTTT; CDR3aa: CASIKGAMNTEAFF
v_gene: TRBV28; d_gene: TRBD2; j_gene: TRBJ2-3; abundance: NA; CDR3nt: TGTGCCAGCAGTCCCGGACTAGCGGGAGGCACAGATACGCAGTATTTT; CDR3aa: CASSPGLAGGTDTQYF
v_gene: TRBV12-5; d_gene: NA; j_gene: TRBJ2-2; abundance: NA; CDR3nt: TGTGCTAGTGGTTTAGGGGGCACCGGGGAGCTGTTTTTT; CDR3aa: CASGLGGTGELFF
v_gene: TRBV21-1; d_gene: NA; j_gene: TRBJ1-3; abundance: NA; CDR3nt: TGTGCCAGCAGCAAAGTCACCGATCGGGGGGGTAAAAACACCATATATTTT; CDR3aa: CASSKVTDRGGKNTIYF
v_gene: TRBV11-2; d_gene: TRBD1; j_gene: TRBJ1-2; abundance: NA; CDR3nt: TGTGCCAGCAGCACCAGACAGGGTCCTCTCTATGGCTACACCTTC; CDR3aa: CASSTRQGPLYGYTF
v_gene: TRBV19; d_gene: TRBD2; j_gene: TRBJ2-1; abundance: NA; CDR3nt: TGTGCCAGTAGTATTCCTGCGGGAGGACCCAATGAGCAGTTCTTC; CDR3aa: CASSIPAGGPNEQFF
v_gene: TRBV7-9; d_gene: TRBD1; j_gene: TRBJ1-5; abundance: NA; CDR3nt: TGTGCCAGCAGCTTAGGGACAGGGGGAAGTCGGAATCAGCCCCAGCATTTT; CDR3aa: CASSLGTGGSRNQPQHF
v_gene: TRBV9; d_gene: TRBD2; j_gene: TRBJ2-1; abundance: NA; CDR3nt: TGTGCCAGCAGCGTAGCAGCGGGAGAGGGCAATGAGCAGTTCTTC; CDR3aa: CASSVAAGEGNEQFF
v_gene: TRBV11-3; d_gene: TRBD1; j_gene: TRBJ1-2; abundance: NA; CDR3nt: TGTGCCAGCAGCGCAACGACAGGGGTTCAATCGGGCTACACCTTC; CDR3aa: CASSATTGVQSGYTF
v_gene: TRBV2; d_gene: TRBD2; j_gene: TRBJ2-3; abundance: NA; CDR3nt: TGTGCCAGCCCGAAGGACCTCGTAGCGGGAGTCGGCGGCACAGATACGCAGTATTTT; CDR3aa: CASPKDLVAGVGGTDTQYF
v_gene: TRBV19; d_gene: TRBD1; j_gene: TRBJ2-7; abundance: once; CDR3nt: TGTGCCAGTAGTGAACAGGGGAACTCCTACGAGCAGTACTTC; CDR3aa: CASSEQGNSYEQYF
v_gene: TRBV6-5; d_gene: TRBD2; j_gene: TRBJ2-7; abundance: NA; CDR3nt: TGTGCCAGCCGGAGGGACGGGACTAGCTACGAGCAGTACTTC; CDR3aa: CASRRDGTSYEQYF
v_gene: TRBV12-5; d_gene: TRBD2; j_gene: TRBJ2-2; abundance: NA; CDR3nt: TGTGCCAGTGAAAGATCGGGAGGCACCGGGGAGCTGTTTTTT; CDR3aa: CASERSGGTGELFF
v_gene: TRBV7-8; d_gene: TRBD2; j_gene: TRBJ2-7; abundance: NA; CDR3nt: TGTGCCAGCAGCTCAGGAGCGGGAGGTCACCTATCCTACGAGCAGTACTTC; CDR3aa: CASSSGAGGHLSYEQYF
v_gene: TRBV5-1; d_gene: NA; j_gene: TRBJ2-4; abundance: NA; CDR3nt: TGCGCCAGCAGCTTGGTTGAGGGTTGGAACATTCAGTACTTC; CDR3aa: CASSLVEGWNIQYF
v_gene: TRBV5-4; d_gene: NA; j_gene: TRBJ1-1; abundance: NA; CDR3nt: TGTGCCAGCAGCTTGGGCGGCCTACCGAACGCTGAAGCTTTCTTT; CDR3aa: CASSLGGLPNAEAFF
v_gene: TRBV9; d_gene: TRBD2; j_gene: TRBJ2-1; abundance: NA; CDR3nt: TGTGCCAGCAGCGCCGCCGGGACTAGCGGGCCAAGCTCCTACAATGAGCAGTTCTTC; CDR3aa: CASSAAGTSGPSSYNEQFF
v_gene: TRBV28; d_gene: TRBD2; j_gene: TRBJ2-7; abundance: NA; CDR3nt: TGTGCCAGCAGGAACGACTGGGCAGCGGGATCCTACGAGCAGTACTTC; CDR3aa: CASRNDWAAGSYEQYF
v_gene: TRBV6-1; d_gene: TRBD1; j_gene: TRBJ1-5; abundance: NA; CDR3nt: TGTGCCAGCAGTGACACAGGGGGGAGAGTTCAGCCCCAGCATTTT; CDR3aa: CASSDTGGRVQPQHF
v_gene: TRBV18; d_gene: NA; j_gene: TRBJ2-5; abundance: NA; CDR3nt: TGTGCCAGCTCACGCTCCGGGACACCCCAAGAGACCCAGTACTTC; CDR3aa: CASSRSGTPQETQYF
v_gene: TRBV28; d_gene: NA; j_gene: TRBJ1-3; abundance: NA; CDR3nt: TGTGCCAGCAGTTCCCCGCCAGGGTGGAACACCATATATTTT; CDR3aa: CASSSPPGWNTIYF
v_gene: TRBV7-8; d_gene: NA; j_gene: TRBJ2-2; abundance: NA; CDR3nt: TGTGCCAGCAGCCGGGAAGGGGTCACCGGGGAGCTGTTTTTT; CDR3aa: CASSREGVTGELFF
v_gene: TRBV7-8; d_gene: TRBD1; j_gene: TRBJ2-7; abundance: once; CDR3nt: TGTGCCAGCAGCCTTGGAACAGGGGGCAGAACCTACGAGCAGTACTTC; CDR3aa: CASSLGTGGRTYEQYF
v_gene: TRBV25-1; d_gene: TRBD1; j_gene: TRBJ2-6; abundance: NA; CDR3nt: TGTGCCAGCAGTGGAGGGGGCCCTGCAGGGGCCAACGTCCTGACTTTC; CDR3aa: CASSGGGPAGANVLTF
v_gene: TRBV6-6; d_gene: NA; j_gene: TRBJ2-3; abundance: NA; CDR3nt: TGTGCCAGCAGTTGGGCTTTTCCCCCAGATACGCAGTATTTT; CDR3aa: CASSWAFPPDTQYF
v_gene: TRBV28; d_gene: NA; j_gene: TRBJ2-7; abundance: NA; CDR3nt: TGTGCCAGCAGTTCTCCCGGACAGACCTACGAGCAGTACTTC; CDR3aa: CASSSPGQTYEQYF
v_gene: TRBV28; d_gene: TRBD1; j_gene: TRBJ2-5; abundance: NA; CDR3nt: TGTGCCAGCAAAACACAGGGGGGAGAGACCCAGTACTTC; CDR3aa: CASKTQGGETQYF
v_gene: TRBV10-3; d_gene: TRBD2; j_gene: TRBJ2-1; abundance: NA; CDR3nt: TGTGCCATCAGTGAGTCGAAAGGGAGGAGCGGGAGGAATGAGCAGTTCTTC; CDR3aa: CAISESKGRSGRNEQFF
v_gene: TRBV12-3/TRBV12-4; d_gene: NA; j_gene: TRBJ1-4; abundance: few; CDR3nt: TGTGCCAGCAGTAAGGGGTCCGGGGAAAAACTGTTTTTT; CDR3aa: CASSKGSGEKLFF
v_gene: TRBV6-1; d_gene: NA; j_gene: TRBJ1-1; abundance: NA; CDR3nt: TGTGCCAGCAGTGAAGCCCACAGGTTGAACACTGAAGCTTTCTTT; CDR3aa: CASSEAHRLNTEAFF
v_gene: TRBV7-3; d_gene: TRBD1; j_gene: TRBJ2-1; abundance: NA; CDR3nt: TGTGCCAGCAGCTCGGATACAGGGGGAACCAACCAGTTCTTC; CDR3aa: CASSSDTGGTNQFF